This T cell receptor (beta chain) was documented in a study of neurological immune-mediated disorders (dated by TCRdb to between 2019 and 2020). The study in broad terms: Among the roughly 35 multiple sclerosis patients, relapsing-remitting MS accounted for about 31 and secondary progressive MS accounted for 3. Peripheral blood TCR-beta repertoires from HTLV-I-associated myelopathy (HAM/TSP) patients, multiple sclerosis patients and healthy controls were compared by UMI-based sequencing. The cohort included around 70 subjects: roughly 14 with HAM/TSP, about 34 with multiple sclerosis, and approximately 20 healthy controls. Alongside PBMC samples, the set of about 97 TCR-beta libraries contained longitudinal samples, technical triplicates, and paired CD4+ and CD8+ T-cell subsets that had been sorted. Here is what the overall study found, with its caveats: TCR clonal expansion was highest in HAM/TSP patients and lowest in MS patients, with MS patients falling below even healthy controls. Across subjects, expanded clones never shared an identical CDR3 amino acid sequence, which suggests that the TCR-beta repertoires in every group were private. The MS cluster was not associated with any clinical or MRI features, and the authors stated that larger cohorts are needed. Phylogenetic analysis grouped repertoires from 18 of 34 MS patients into a cluster of related CDR3 sequences, suggesting a possible repertoire-level signature.

CDR1 and CDR2, per the germline V gene, are SGHVS and FNYEAQ. Trimming accounts for 2 bases at V and 0 bases at J, while the number of junction bases matched to no gene is 6. From cysteine to phenylalanine, the CDR3 is 18 amino acids long. The sequence is cut down to CDR3 DNA, 54 bases in frame from base 1. This clonotype showed up many times. Its antigen is currently not known. Per-nucleotide qualities are absent, and no much larger clonotype sits a single base away. cDNA was synthesized by template-switch 5'RACE using a primer with a 10-nucleotide random unique molecular identifier that tagged each TCR transcript. Over 200 million TCR-beta sequences, covering 15-18 subjects, were produced in each sequencing run. Total RNA was extracted with the RNeasy kit. The KAPA Real-time Library Amplification kit was used to amplify TCR-beta VDJ regions with primers targeting the TCR constant region and the 5'RACE anchor. A first PCR added sample indexes and Illumina adaptors, and a second PCR then raised library yield. After purification with Ampure beads, the TCR product of roughly 650 bp was size-selected on a 2% E-gel SizeSelection system. Before pooling, libraries had their quality checked on a Bioanalyzer, their concentration measured with Qubit, and their quantity determined with the Kapa Library Quantification kit. Libraries were sequenced paired-end 2 x 150 bp on an Illumina HiSeq 2500. To increase sequence diversity, roughly 24-32% phiX was spiked into each library pool. Turning to the authors' computational methods: The UMI-based MiGEC pipeline processed quality-filtered reads and removed over 85% of raw TCR sequences during error correction. IMGT germline references were used for alignment of VDJ genes, and clonotypes were defined by a unique CDR3 amino acid sequence together with V-J genes. Clonal expansion, Shannon diversity and CDR3 relatedness were evaluated with VDJtools (CalcPairwiseDistances, ClusterSamples), while phylogenetic trees were built in CLCbio workbench. Expanded clones were defined as having at least 8 unique UMIs, based on coefficient-of-variation modelling across technical triplicates. TCRdb's own reprocessing of the public reads used fastp at Q25 and MiXCR and kept productive beta chains. Every distinct CDR3 protein forms one entry, paired with its most common genes and DNA. The authors' filters were not applied to this entry. For this sample the table gives 50,000 to 70,000 distinct CDR3 sequences, of which 4.5% were detected only once. Approximately 6.9% of the sample rests with the top ten.

For unsorted PBMC libraries, 2 million PBMCs were used after storage in RNAlater at -80 degrees C until RNA extraction. The multiple sclerosis patients were enrolled in a US clinical protocol that used magnetic resonance imaging to evaluate disease progression. Peripheral blood was subjected to Ficoll-Hypaque density gradient centrifugation to isolate PBMCs, which were then cryopreserved in liquid nitrogen. This TCR was sampled from a man aged 25 to 40 with multiple sclerosis. The sequenced sample was PBMCs. The V gene is TRBV7-6 and the J gene is TRBJ2-2; TRBD1 agrees with 10 junctional bases. The encoded CDR3 is CASSLKRGQGANTGELFF. The base sequence is TGTGCCAGCAGCTTAAAAAGAGGACAGGGGGCGAACACCGGGGAGCTGTTTTTT.